The sequence of this T cell receptor (beta chain) was determined in a study of blood T cell repertoires in COVID-19. On the study more broadly: Sources were T cells, B-cell-depleted T cells, or PBMCs; the material itself was cDNA or gDNA.

There are a few counts of this clone. The germline V and J ends were trimmed by 2 bases and 11 bases, with 11 bases remaining between them. The CDR3 spans 11 residues. Germline CDR1 is DFQATT and CDR2 is SNEGSKA (reference sequence). Source study methods: Amplifying reference gene primers gave estimates of nucleated cell counts. Sequencing was performed with immunoSEQ multiplex PCR; in TCRdb, only in-frame clones are kept and a portion is missing. The DNA gave D and trimming, while V, J and clone size come from that table. Of approximately 260,000 clones detected, around 80% appear once; the ten largest clones hold roughly 4%. Clinical history reported by participants formed the basis on which cohorts were assigned.

This TCR was sampled from a man under 40 with acute COVID-19. The sequenced sample consisted of PBMCs or T cells enriched from blood (not recorded which). V is TRBV20-1 and J is TRBJ2-3, with a tentative D call TRBD2 (5 bases). In nucleotides, the CDR3 is TGCAGTGCTAGAAAGCCGGGAATGCAGTATTTT. Translating it yields CSARKPGMQYF.